These T cell receptor beta chains were read from a single sample in a study of cytomegalovirus exposure and HLA in healthy donors. This table comes from immunoSEQ multiplex PCR, and its TCRdb copy is limited to in-frame clones, with some not included. This table holds about 150,000 clones, about 95% found once. Sequencing was done on a sample of PBMCs. Source of these receptors: a man between 18 and 29 years old in good health and CMV-seropositive. Each CDR3 is given without its conserved first and last residue.

12 TRBV28 ASSFLRHPETQY
13 TRBV7-9 ASSRGQGGQETQY
12 TRBV9 ASSVGAGSYGYT
13 TRBV5-1 ASTFTSGLNYEQY
11 TRBV30 AWSPGGSYGYT
15 TRBV9 ASSATGTSGIGETQY
12 TRBV27 ASSPLTGGYEQY
13 TRBV5-1 ASSPGTGGFHEQY
13 TRBV4-2 ASSQVGEGYNEQF
10 TRBV6-1 ASMSTAREQY
11 TRBV28 ASRTGWDTEAF
13 TRBV14 ASSQDIAGVDTQY
11 TRBV2 ASSEAWGQGMS
12 TRBV7-9 ASSLGRFDSPLH
14 TRBV2 ASSEAAGFVSYEQY
13 TRBV5-8 ASSLEGARTDTQY
10 TRBV2 ASSAGARGYT
11 TRBV6-5 ASSQGTGDGYT
14 TRBV15 ATSSWGGGLNGELF
13 TRBV6-5 ASSYGGGLGYGYT
12 TRBV5-1 ASSFAPGSEKLF
13 TRBV7-8 ASSSPGTGGVRGV
14 TRBV5-1 ASSLGMDKITDTQY
13 TRBV4-2 ASTPGDRGNEKLF
11 TRBV7-9 ASSPVASGPQF
15 TRBV10-3 AISDLIRAYSNQPQH
14 TRBV5-1 ASSPTGGSSYNEQF
14 TRBV11-2 ASSLGARGTYNEQF
14 TRBV4-1 ASSQEPGRGANVLT
13 TRBV7-7 ASSPGTSVAGELF
14 TRBV9 ASSGSSGSSAYEQY
13 TRBV27 ASSLVAGGLGELF
12 TRBV5-1 ASSNGQGADTQY
9 TRBV5-6 ASSFGGEQY
11 TRBV9 ASSVDYTDTQY
12 TRBV11-2 ASSLWDTQETQY
13 TRBV19 ASSISRNSNQPQH
15 TRBV5-1 ASSPLGTSGGYNEQF
13 TRBV28 ASEGVGRMGNTQY
13 TRBV2 ASTEGDPLAYEQY
13 TRBV30 AWSGRGRVMGTQY
11 TRBV10-3 AIAGQATGELF
14 TRBV5-4 ASSAPPGLATDTQY
11 TRBV5-1 ASSFPGQGVPY
14 TRBV6-6 ASSKGTEGTRAEAF
12 TRBV6-1 ASSDIGVNSPLH